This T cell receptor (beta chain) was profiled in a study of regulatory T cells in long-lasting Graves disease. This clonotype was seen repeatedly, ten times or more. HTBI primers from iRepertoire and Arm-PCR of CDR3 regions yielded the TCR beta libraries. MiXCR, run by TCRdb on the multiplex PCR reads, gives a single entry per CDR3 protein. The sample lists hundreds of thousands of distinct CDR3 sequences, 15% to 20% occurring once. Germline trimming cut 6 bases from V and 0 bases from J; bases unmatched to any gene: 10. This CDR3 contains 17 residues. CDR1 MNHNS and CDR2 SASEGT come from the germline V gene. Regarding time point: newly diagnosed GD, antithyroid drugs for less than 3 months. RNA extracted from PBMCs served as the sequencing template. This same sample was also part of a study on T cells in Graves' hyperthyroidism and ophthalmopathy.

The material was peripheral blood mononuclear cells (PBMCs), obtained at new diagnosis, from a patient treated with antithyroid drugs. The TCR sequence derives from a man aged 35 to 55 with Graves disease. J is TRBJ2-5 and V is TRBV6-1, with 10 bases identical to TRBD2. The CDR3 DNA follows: TGTGCCAGCAGCCACGGACTAGCGGATTGGTACCAAGAGACCCAGTACTTC. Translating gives CASSHGLADWYQETQYF.